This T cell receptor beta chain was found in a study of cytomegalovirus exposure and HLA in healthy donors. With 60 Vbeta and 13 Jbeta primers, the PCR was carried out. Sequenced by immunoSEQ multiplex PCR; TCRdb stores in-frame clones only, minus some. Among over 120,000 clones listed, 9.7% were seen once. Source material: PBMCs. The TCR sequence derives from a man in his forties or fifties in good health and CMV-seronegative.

The CDR3 reads CASSESTRGGGNQPQHF. The CDR3 nucleotides read TGCGCCAGCAGTGAGTCGACTCGGGGGGGTGGGAATCAGCCCCAGCATTTT. J is TRBJ1-5 and V is TRBV10-2; TRBD1 might be the D (5 bases). Germline-derived CDR1 and CDR2 are WSHSY and SAAADI. Trimming stripped 0 bases from V and 4 bases from J, with 16 bases between. The CDR3 has 17 residues.